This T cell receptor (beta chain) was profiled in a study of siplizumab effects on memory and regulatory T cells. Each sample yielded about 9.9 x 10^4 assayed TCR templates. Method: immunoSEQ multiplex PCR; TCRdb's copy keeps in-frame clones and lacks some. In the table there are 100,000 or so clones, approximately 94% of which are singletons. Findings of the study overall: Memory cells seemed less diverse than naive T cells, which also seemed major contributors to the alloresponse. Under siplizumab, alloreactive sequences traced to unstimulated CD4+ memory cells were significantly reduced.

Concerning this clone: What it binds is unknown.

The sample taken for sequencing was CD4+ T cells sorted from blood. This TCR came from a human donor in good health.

In nucleotides, the CDR3 is TGTGCCAGTTTAGCGGGGAACACAGATACGCAGTATTTT. It encodes CASLAGNTDTQYF. V usage is TRBV6-1 and J usage is TRBJ2-3; TRBD2 matches 8 bases. Trimming at V came to 9 bases and at J to 2 bases, leaving 4 bases not matched to a gene. This CDR3 region has 13 residues. Per the germline V gene, CDR1 is MNHNS and CDR2 is SASEGT.